The next 12 T cell receptor beta chains were all read from a single sample in a study of cytomegalovirus exposure and HLA in healthy donors. The PCR was carried out with 60 Vbeta primers and 13 Jbeta primers. The protocol was immunoSEQ multiplex PCR, while the TCRdb copy is restricted to in-frame clones and leaves out a portion. The sample has around 100,000 clones; approximately 72% are singletons. The sample taken for sequencing was PBMCs. The receptors here all came from a woman aged 45-65 years in good health and CMV-seronegative.

The sample holds one count of this clone. The V call is TRBV5-6, the J call TRBJ1-5; 7 bases line up with TRBD1. This CDR3 is 15 amino acids long. The ends lost 1 base at V and 7 bases at J; junction bases unmatched: 8. Germline V gene sequence: CDR1 SGHDT, CDR2 YYEEEE. The DNA of the CDR3 is TGTGCCAGCAGCTTGTGGGGCACAGGGGCGCAGCCCCAGCATTTT. This encodes CASSLWGTGAQPQHF.

This rearrangement joins TRBV6-6 to TRBJ2-7, with 7 bases that match TRBD1. This CDR3 spans 15 amino acids. Germline V gene data show CDR1 as MNHNY and CDR2 as SVGAGI (reference sequence). Unmatched junction bases numbered 6, after V lost 0 bases and J lost 4 bases. In DNA form, the CDR3 reads TGTGCCAGCAGTTACTCGAGTGGGACAGAATACGAGCAGTACTTC. This gives the protein CASSYSSGTEYEQYF.

This clone was picked up a small number of times. The chain links TRBV6-5 to TRBJ2-7, with a tentative D call TRBD2 (7 bases). In germline, CDR1 is MNHEY, CDR2 SVGAGI. The CDR3 extends over 14 amino acids. V shed 6 bases and J shed 4 bases, with 16 bases lying between them. The CDR3 protein is CASRNGGRGYEQYF. DNA of the CDR3: TGTGCCAGCAGGAACGGGGGGCGAGGGTACGAGCAGTACTTC.

This clone has only one observation. The genes are TRBV5-6 and TRBJ2-7, with TRBD1 matching 7 bases. CDR3 size: 14 residues. J lost 0 bases, V lost 0 bases, and 0 bases had no gene match. Germline V gene data show CDR1 as SGHDT and CDR2 as YYEEEE. In DNA, the CDR3 is TGTGCCAGCAGCTTGGGGGACAGCTCCTACGAGCAGTACTTC. Translating gives CASSLGDSSYEQYF. The whole variable domain, remainder taken from reference TRBV5-6 and TRBJ2-7, is DAGVTQSPTHLIKTRGQQVTLRCSPKSGHDTVSWYQQALGQGPQFIFQYYEEEERQRGNFPDRFSGHQFPNYSSELNVNALLLGDSALYLCASSLGDSSYEQYFGPGTRLTVT.

Worth noting for this clone: One junction end does not reproduce the germline sequence, and a read error may be involved. The V and J genes are TRBV11-2 and TRBJ2-5, with 10 bases lining up with TRBD1. CDR1 is SGHAT and CDR2 is FQNNGV in the germline V gene. The CDR3 totals 12 residues. CDR3 region: CASSPIGTGVDF. The CDR3 DNA is TGTGCCAGCAGCCCTATTGGGACAGGGGTTGACTTC. Variable domain in full (rest from reference TRBV11-2 and TRBJ2-5): EAGVAQSPRYKIIEKRQSVAFWCNPISGHATLYWYQQILGQGPKLLIQFQNNGVVDDSQLPKDRFSAERLKGVDSTLKIQPAKLEDSAVYLCASSPIGTGVDFGPGTRLLVL.

CDR3 loop: CASSFRGASGRATNPYEQYF. CDR3 nucleotide sequence: TGTGCCAGCAGTTTCAGGGGGGCTAGCGGGAGGGCCACGAATCCCTACGAGCAGTACTTC. V is TRBV28 and J is TRBJ2-7, with 12 bases fitting TRBD2. Germline loops: CDR1 MDHEN, CDR2 SYDVKM. Unmatched junction bases numbered 17, after V lost 3 bases and J lost 2 bases. The CDR3 contains 20 residues.

This chain links TRBV7-2 with TRBJ2-1; D is possibly TRBD1 (7 bases). Trimming took off 8 bases at V and 3 bases at J, with 11 bases between the two ends. The CDR3 has 13 residues. CDR1 and CDR2 from the germline V gene are SGHTA and FQGNSA. CDR3 amino acids: CASGGTVYNEQFF. For the CDR3, the DNA is TGTGCCAGCGGGGGGACAGTCTACAATGAGCAGTTCTTC. The variable domain in full, completed from reference TRBV7-2 and TRBJ2-1, reads GAGVSQSPSNKVTEKGKDVELRCDPISGHTALYWYRQSLGQGLEFLIYFQGNSAPDKSGLPSDRFSAERTGGSVSTLTIQRTQQEDSAVYLCASGGTVYNEQFFGPGTRLTVL.

This clone occurred a few times. An end of the junction does not agree with germline; a read error may underlie this. The J gene is TRBJ1-3, the V gene TRBV4-1; no reliable D call. Germline CDR1 MGHRA, CDR2 YSYEKL. The CDR3 length is 14 residues. CDR3 in DNA: TGCGCCAGCCGCCAGGAGTTCTCTGGAAACACCATATATTTT. Encoded protein: CASRQEFSGNTIYF.

The gene calls are TRBV7-2 and TRBJ2-5, with D perhaps TRBD2 (5 bases). Germline CDR1 reads SGHTA; CDR2 reads FQGNSA. The CDR3 is 14 amino acids. Trimming took 5 bases from V and 1 from J, leaving 11 bases between them. The CDR3 bases are TGTGCCAGCAGCCTAAATGGACTCCAAGAGACCCAGTACTTC. As protein: CASSLNGLQETQYF.

The sample holds one count of this clone. The gene calls are TRBV29-1 and TRBJ2-2, with 10 bases matching TRBD2. J lost 0 bases, V lost 7 bases, and 2 bases had no gene match. Germline values: CDR1 SQVTM, CDR2 ANQGSEA. The CDR3 is made up of 14 amino acids. For the CDR3, the DNA is TGCAGCGCTAGCGGGGGAACGAACACCGGGGAGCTGTTTTTT. This gives the protein CSASGGTNTGELFF.

J is TRBJ2-1 and V is TRBV6-1, with TRBD2 identical over 8 bases. With 2 bases clipped from V and 3 bases from J, the junction kept 6 bases outside the gene matches. The germline V gene has CDR1 MNHNS and CDR2 SASEGT. The CDR3 totals 16 residues. The CDR3 sequence is CASSEPIAGIYNEQFF. CDR3 sequence (DNA): TGTGCCAGCAGTGAACCCATAGCGGGAATCTACAATGAGCAGTTCTTC.

The chain combines TRBV7-9 with TRBJ2-5, with D tentatively TRBD2 (6 bases). The germline V and J ends were trimmed by 5 bases and 0 bases, with 10 bases remaining between them. The germline CDR1 and CDR2 sequences are SEHNR and FQNEAQ (reference sequence). The CDR3 is made up of 14 amino acids. The CDR3 region has the DNA TGTGCCAGCAGCCGGTGGAGGGACCAAGAGACCCAGTACTTC. Translating it yields CASSRWRDQETQYF.